This record covers a single TCR beta chain. Its antigen is unknown. Per the germline V gene, CDR1 is SGHRS and CDR2 is YFSETQ. The CDR3 spans 14 residues. Losses at the gene ends were 4 bases for V and 7 bases for J; bases not matched to a gene: 4. This sample was taken from a study of blood T cells in healthy people across ages. General study points: There were more naive CD4+ cells and higher diversity in long-lived donors than in aged donors.

A second PCR, run for roughly 7 to 12 cycles, used a sample-barcoded 5' primer plus a J-beta primer mix. TCRdb reprocessed the 5' RACE reads with MiXCR, giving one entry per CDR3 protein. The sample contains 1.5 million to 2 million distinct CDR3 sequences, around half of which appear only once. The V gene is TRBV5-1, the J gene TRBJ2-1; 11 bases are shared with TRBD2. This receptor was taken from a woman aged 40 to 49 in good health. Sequencing used blood. The DNA for the CDR3 is TGCGCCAGCAGCCCTAGCGGGGGGAAAAATGAGCAGTTCTTC. This translates into CASSPSGGKNEQFF.